Reported below is one TCR beta chain. The record originates from a study of sequential checkpoint blockade in melanoma. Turning to the study itself: After both sequences, patients received maintenance nivolumab.

Per germline, CDR1 SGHNT and CDR2 YENEEA. This CDR3 comprises 13 residues. Trimming removed 5 bases from V and 7 bases from J; junction bases left unmatched: 7. The method was immunoSEQ multiplex PCR; TCRdb's version includes in-frame clones alone and lacks a portion of them. Among about 17,000 clones listed, over 55% were seen once. Documented treatment: randomized to nivolumab then ipilimumab (arm A) or the reverse (arm B). None of the patients previously received DNA-damaging chemotherapy. From thawed PBMCs, live CD3+CD8+ cells negative for CD19 and CD56 were sorted. Sequenced material: CD8+ T cells sorted from blood (inferred from file names), taken from a patient given nivolumab and ipilimumab in sequence. The sequence was obtained from a human donor with melanoma. The gene calls are TRBV11-3 and TRBJ2-7; 8 positions agree with TRBD1. The CDR3 region has the DNA TGTGCCAGCAGCCAGTCCAGGGGGCAAGAGCAGTACTTC. It codes for CASSQSRGQEQYF.